This TCR beta chain was captured by sequencing in a study of T-cell memory formation after mild COVID-19. This clonotype was seen more than once but under ten times. One entry per CDR3 protein results from TCRdb running MiXCR on the 5' RACE reads. The sample lists roughly 500,000 distinct CDR3 sequences, roughly 22% occurring once. Sequenced material: PBMCs or a T cell subset sorted from them (not recorded which). The receptor was derived from an adult woman who had mild COVID-19 (a few samples of this study predate the infection). Cell type and time point are not known.

The DNA of the CDR3 is TGTGCCAGCAGTGCGGAGAACAATCAGCCCCAGCATTTT. Translating gives CASSAENNQPQHF. The chain is built from TRBV2 and TRBJ1-5; the D is unclear. With 4 bases removed from V and 3 bases from J, the gap between germline ends came to 7 bases. CDR3 size: 13 residues. Germline V gene sequence: CDR1 SNHLY, CDR2 FYNNEI.